This T cell receptor beta chain was sequenced in a study of blood T cell repertoires in COVID-19. The CDR3 consists of 16 residues. Trimming took 4 bases from V and 0 from J; bases not matched to a gene: 7. Germline V CDR1 and CDR2: LNHDA, SQIVND (reference sequence). The table came from immunoSEQ multiplex PCR; TCRdb's copy has only in-frame clones and leaves some out. The sample has approximately 160,000 clones; roughly 87% are singletons. The sequencing input was PBMCs or T cells enriched from blood (not recorded which). The J gene is TRBJ2-5, the V gene TRBV19; 8 positions agree with TRBD1. This TCR derives from a woman in her fifties or sixties who had recovered from COVID-19. CDR3 sequence (DNA): TGTGCCAGTAGTAGTTGGACAGGGCCTAACCAAGAGACCCAGTACTTC. Amino acids: CASSSWTGPNQETQYF.